This T cell receptor beta chain was identified in a study of cytomegalovirus exposure and HLA in healthy donors (dated by TCRdb to about 2017). In terms of the full investigation: According to an earlier analysis of around 600 of the donors, some 170 million T cells yielded 100 million or so unique TCR beta sequences and more than 250 Gb of sequence data. Of the 300 to 450 genotyped donors, roughly 76% were placed in the genetic ancestry cluster associated with self-reported Caucasian donors. Along with the approximately 670-subject first cohort, a separate validation cohort of over 90 different subjects was used. Both class I and class II loci were covered by HLA typing, at four-digit resolution. Donor age, sex, ethnicity and CMV serostatus were compiled alongside the repertoire data. The T cell repertoires of several hundred subjects were profiled by immunosequencing and related to cytomegalovirus serostatus. An early release that covered some 630 HLA-typed donors contained approximately 300 gigabases of sequencing data and 85 million to 100 million unique TCR sequences. Across 300 to 400 genotyped donors of the cohort, an average of roughly 250,000 unique TCR beta nucleotide sequences per donor were sequenced, and roughly 18% of those sequences were non-productive. To predict cytomegalovirus infection status, the study combined high-throughput TCR immunosequencing, statistical association of individual TCRs with disease status, and machine learning. Every repertoire in the discovery cohort had been generated on one and the same sequencing platform. A handful of DR-DQ haplotypes were handled as single units for association and clustering because linkage in the cohort was strong. An earlier analysis of approximately 640 of the donors applied high-throughput TCR beta sequencing to assess whether each TCR beta V gene segment acted as functional or pseudogenic. In a later genetic analysis, genome-wide SNP genotypes for about three fifths of the roughly 670 donors were used, and that subset was treated as a discovery cohort. A later analysis re-analyzed previously published TCR beta repertoires from approximately 670 donors and added high-resolution HLA genotyping to study TCR occurrence patterns. The study was designed to test whether signatures of past pathogen exposure could be identified by cataloging public T cell receptors. Typing coverage varied by locus: roughly 629-640 donors for A, B, C, DRB1 and DQB1; roughly 520 for DQA1; 600 to 610 for DPA1; roughly 470 for DPB1. Rather than drawing on any new phenotypic data, the later analysis identified candidate immune exposures from TCR beta sequences and the way those sequences occurred across donors.

Library preparation employed the immunoSEQ multiplex PCR assay. A mixture of 60 forward primers for TCR Vbeta segments and 13 reverse primers for TCR Jbeta segments was used in the multiplex PCR. A multiplex PCR assay on genomic DNA amplified the CDR3 region of rearranged TCR beta genes. Amplified TCR beta libraries were sequenced as 87-base-pair reads on the Illumina HiSeq System. In the authors' own workflow: Across the 640 or so repertoires, a later analysis counted 80 million or so unique TCR beta chains, roughly 11 million of which were shared by at least two donors. A nearest-neighbor algorithm error-corrected the raw reads and collapsed the reads into unique sequences, merging closely related sequences to remove PCR and sequencing errors. Alignment of CDR3 sequences to IMGT reference sequences was used to assign V, D and J gene segments. For a sequence to be retained, at least a six-nucleotide match to both a V gene segment and a J gene segment was required. A rearrangement was called productive if the CDR3 had no stop codons and remained in frame with V and J, and every other rearrangement was called non-productive. Following IMGT convention, CDR3 was defined as the stretch from the second conserved V-encoded cysteine to the conserved J-encoded phenylalanine. The earlier analysis of some 540 of the donors excluded any sequence lacking an unambiguous match to a single V gene segment. In an earlier analysis of more than 500 of the donors, a V segment was called functional when productive rearrangements were above 56.7%, and segregating when the standard deviation between donors exceeded 5%. A statistical classification framework was built to diagnose cytomegalovirus status from the catalog of TCR beta chain sequences. A later analysis assigned V and J genes by comparing TCR nucleotide sequences with IMGT/GENE-DB human TR gene sequences. A later analysis assigned CDR3 sequences and most-parsimonious VDJ recombination scenarios with the TCRdist pipeline. In a later analysis, every TCR beta chain was defined by the combination of its CDR3 amino acid sequence and its V-gene family, and reads without a unique V-gene family were dropped. To address suspected cross-contamination and a sequencing artifact, a later analysis removed under 600 highly shared, low-generation-probability nucleotide sequences. A later analysis calculated a clonal expansion index for each public chain from normalized within-repertoire ranks of inferred template counts. In a later analysis, generation probabilities were computed using a VDJ recombination model fitted to out-of-frame rearrangements, and the results were checked against IGoR. A later analysis scored TCR-TCR, TCR-HLA and TCR-CMV co-occurrence with hypergeometric tests, applying a repertoire-size bias correction to TCR pairs. A later analysis estimated false discovery rates by permuting HLA or CMV assignments 20 times. A later analysis grouped co-occurring TCRs with DBSCAN, adding TCRdist sequence similarity when clustering within HLA-allele-positive subsets. Repertoires with fewer than 30,000 or more than 120,000 public chains, plus five repertoires with anomalous nucleotide sharing, were excluded from co-occurrence clustering. The clones in this table, taken by TCRdb from immuneACCESS, are in-frame only. Not every clone is retained; where verified, under half of the shortfall comes from an unresolved V gene, and the cause of the rest is unknown. The D gene and trimming were derived from the DNA, and the V and J assignments and clone size from that table. The sample table lists roughly 100,000 clones, 76% of them with a count of one. Together, the top ten hold about 7.5% of the sample.

In total, around 600 healthy bone marrow donors made up the cohort. At the time of sampling, every cohort member was nominally healthy, though immune exposures that went unrecorded were likely present. The donor was CMV seropositive and was included in the group of 300 or so seropositive cohort members. Each donor provided a peripheral blood sample, and peripheral blood mononuclear cells were used for TCR beta sequencing. Genomic DNA extraction from the blood cell samples was performed with the Qiagen DNeasy Blood Extraction Kit. The research as a whole found: When HLA alleles, especially DR and DQ, strongly co-occurred, attributing TCR associations to individual alleles was difficult. In a later analysis, several top co-occurrence clusters were reported to appear linked to parvovirus B19, influenza, CMV and Epstein-Barr virus. According to a later analysis, TCR association rates differed among HLA loci, with DRB1 alleles showing the most associated TCRs and HLA-C alleles showing the fewest. An earlier analysis of approximately 570 of the donors showed that most TCR beta V segments appeared in productive rearrangements either about 87% or about 30% of the time, which broadly matched IMGT annotations. Presence/absence analyses assumed roughly uniform sequencing depth across donors, an assumption that may not hold. In a later analysis, HLA-associated TCR beta chains were found to be more clonally expanded and to have lower generation probabilities than equally common non-associated chains. In the study, around 150 TCR beta chains were listed as associated with cytomegalovirus. In a later analysis, most CMV-associated TCR beta chains were found to appear HLA-restricted, with HLA associations seemingly driven largely by CMV exposure. Because HLA typing was unavailable for some donors at each locus, only the typed subset was used in association tests. The classifier was reported to diagnose cytomegalovirus status with high specificity and sensitivity in both the original and validation cohorts. Three of the identified cytomegalovirus-associated TCR beta chains were confirmed in vitro to be specific for cytomegalovirus antigens. Because counts were too low, 15 or so rarely observed V segments, including chromosome 9 orphons, were excluded from the earlier analysis of 587 of the donors. A later genetic analysis reported fewer N-insertions in productive TCRs among donors in an Asian-associated ancestry cluster than the roughly 700-donor mean. The sequencing pipeline was judged likely to have produced a cluster of highly shared sequence variants as a technical artifact. According to the authors, the approach could potentially be generalized to other disease states and immunological phenotypes. Linkage disequilibrium might explain the correlated functional status among segregating V segments, but an unknown experimental factor could not be ruled out. A further reported finding was that TCR beta sequences accurately predicted the HLA-A and HLA-B alleles for most subjects in the first cohort. CMV serostatus was the only immune exposure information available for the cohort. In this cohort, only TCR beta chains were sequenced, and detectable features were limited by the absence of alpha or paired-chain data. Because the 87-base-pair reads could not distinguish some IMGT-functional V segments, including TRBV6-2 and TRBV6-3, those segments were excluded. Most TCR sequences were seen in very few donors, while some public TCRs were found in many individuals. V-gene and J-gene trimming of TCR beta chains was associated with a missense DCLRE1C variant in a later genetic analysis, and the association was replicated in an independent cohort. A later analysis associated some 17,000 TCR beta sequences with specific HLA alleles at a false discovery rate of 0.05.

The trim is 6 bases for V and 2 bases for J, with a gap of 5 bases between the germline ends. The CDR3 spans 12 residues, from the cysteine through the phenylalanine. Only the CDR3 region is kept as DNA, spanning 36 bases read in frame from base 1. As encoded in the germline V gene, CDR1 is LGHNT while CDR2 is FRNRAP. A note on this clone: Its antigen remains unidentified. No base quality information exists; no much larger clone differs at one position.

The receptor was isolated from a man between 35 and 55 years old in good health and CMV-seropositive. The specimen sequenced was PBMCs. Recombination joined TRBV12-5 with TRBJ2-1, with the D segment identity uncertain. CDR3 region: CASGSPYNEQFF. The DNA is as follows: TGTGCTAGTGGCTCCCCCTACAATGAGCAGTTCTTC. With the rest looked up from the reference TRBV12-5 and TRBJ2-1 genes rather than sequenced, the full variable domain is DARVTQTPRHKVTEMGQEVTMRCQPILGHNTVFWYRQTMMQGLELLAYFRNRAPLDDSGMPKDRFSAEMPDATLATLKIQPSEPRDSAVYFCASGSPYNEQFFGPGTRLTVL.